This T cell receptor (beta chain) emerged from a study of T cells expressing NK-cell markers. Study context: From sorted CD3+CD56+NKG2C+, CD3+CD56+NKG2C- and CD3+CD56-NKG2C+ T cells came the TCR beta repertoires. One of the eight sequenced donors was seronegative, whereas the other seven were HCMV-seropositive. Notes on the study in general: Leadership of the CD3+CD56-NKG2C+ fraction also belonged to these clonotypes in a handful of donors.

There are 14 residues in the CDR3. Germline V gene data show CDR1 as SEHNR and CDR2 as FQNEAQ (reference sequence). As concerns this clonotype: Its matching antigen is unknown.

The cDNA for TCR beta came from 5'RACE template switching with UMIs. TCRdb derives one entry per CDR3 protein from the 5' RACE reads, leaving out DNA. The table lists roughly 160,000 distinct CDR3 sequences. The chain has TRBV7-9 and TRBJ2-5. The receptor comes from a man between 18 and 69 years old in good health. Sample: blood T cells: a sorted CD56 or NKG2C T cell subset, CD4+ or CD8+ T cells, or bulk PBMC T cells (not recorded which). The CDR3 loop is CASSLAGLQETQYF.